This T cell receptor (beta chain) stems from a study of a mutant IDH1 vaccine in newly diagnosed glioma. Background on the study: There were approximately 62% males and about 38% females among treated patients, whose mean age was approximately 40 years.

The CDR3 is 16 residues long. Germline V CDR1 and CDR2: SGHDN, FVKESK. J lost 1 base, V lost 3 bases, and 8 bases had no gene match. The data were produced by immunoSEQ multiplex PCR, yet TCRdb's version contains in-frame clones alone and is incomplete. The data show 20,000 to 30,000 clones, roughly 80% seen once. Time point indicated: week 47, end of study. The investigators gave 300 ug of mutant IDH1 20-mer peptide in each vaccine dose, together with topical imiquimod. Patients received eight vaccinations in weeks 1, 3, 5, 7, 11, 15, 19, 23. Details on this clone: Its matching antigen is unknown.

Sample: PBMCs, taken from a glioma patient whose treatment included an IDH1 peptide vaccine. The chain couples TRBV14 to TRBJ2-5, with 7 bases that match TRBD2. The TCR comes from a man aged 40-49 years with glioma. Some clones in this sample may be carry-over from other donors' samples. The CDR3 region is CASSQGRRGIQETQYF. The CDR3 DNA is TGTGCCAGCAGCCAGGGGCGGCGGGGGATCCAAGAGACCCAGTACTTC.